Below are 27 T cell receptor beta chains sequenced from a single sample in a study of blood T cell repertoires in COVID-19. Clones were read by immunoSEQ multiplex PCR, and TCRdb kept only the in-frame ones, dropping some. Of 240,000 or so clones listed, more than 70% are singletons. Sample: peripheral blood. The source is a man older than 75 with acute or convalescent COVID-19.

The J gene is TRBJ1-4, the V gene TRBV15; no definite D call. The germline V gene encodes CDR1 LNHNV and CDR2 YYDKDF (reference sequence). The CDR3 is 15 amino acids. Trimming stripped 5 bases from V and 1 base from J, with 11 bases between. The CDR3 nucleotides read TGTGCCACCAGCGCGCGGTTGGGAACTAATGAAAAACTGTTTTTT. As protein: CATSARLGTNEKLFF.

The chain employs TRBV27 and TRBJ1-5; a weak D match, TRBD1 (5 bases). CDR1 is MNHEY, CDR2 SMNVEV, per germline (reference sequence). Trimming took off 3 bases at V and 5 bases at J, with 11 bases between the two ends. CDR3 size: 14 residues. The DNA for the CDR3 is TGTGCCAGCAGTTTTCGTGGGGGGGATCAGCCCCAGCATTTT. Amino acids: CASSFRGGDQPQHF.

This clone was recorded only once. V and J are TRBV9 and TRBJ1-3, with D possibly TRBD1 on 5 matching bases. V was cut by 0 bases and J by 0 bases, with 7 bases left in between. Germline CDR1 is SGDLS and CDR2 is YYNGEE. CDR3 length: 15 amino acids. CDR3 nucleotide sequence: TGTGCCAGCAGCGTAGGGGGGGTCTCTGGAAACACCATATATTTT. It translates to CASSVGGVSGNTIYF.

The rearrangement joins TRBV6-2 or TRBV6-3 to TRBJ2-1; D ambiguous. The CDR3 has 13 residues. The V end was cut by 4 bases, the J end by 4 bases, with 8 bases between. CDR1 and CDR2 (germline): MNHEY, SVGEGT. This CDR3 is CASSWLTYNEQFF. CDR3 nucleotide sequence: TGTGCCAGCAGTTGGCTGACATACAATGAGCAGTTCTTC.

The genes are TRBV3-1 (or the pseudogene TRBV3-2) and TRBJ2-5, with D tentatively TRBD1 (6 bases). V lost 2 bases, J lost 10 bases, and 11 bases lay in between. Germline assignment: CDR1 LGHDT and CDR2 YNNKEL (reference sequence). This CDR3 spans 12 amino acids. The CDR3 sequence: CASSQSPGDQYF. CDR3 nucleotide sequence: TGTGCCAGCAGCCAATCACCAGGGGACCAGTACTTC.

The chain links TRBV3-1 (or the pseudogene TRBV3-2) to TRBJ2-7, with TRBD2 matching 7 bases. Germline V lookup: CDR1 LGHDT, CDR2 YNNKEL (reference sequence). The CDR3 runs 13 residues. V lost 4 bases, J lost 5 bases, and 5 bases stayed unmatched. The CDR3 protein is CASSLWEGNEQYF. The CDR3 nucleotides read TGTGCCAGCAGCCTGTGGGAGGGAAACGAGCAGTACTTC.

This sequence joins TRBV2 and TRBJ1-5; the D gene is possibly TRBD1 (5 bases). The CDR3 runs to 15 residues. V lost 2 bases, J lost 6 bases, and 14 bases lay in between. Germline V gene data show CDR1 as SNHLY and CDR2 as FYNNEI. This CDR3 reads CASSERGGSFQPQHF. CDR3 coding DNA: TGTGCCAGCAGTGAAAGGGGAGGGAGTTTTCAGCCCCAGCATTTT.

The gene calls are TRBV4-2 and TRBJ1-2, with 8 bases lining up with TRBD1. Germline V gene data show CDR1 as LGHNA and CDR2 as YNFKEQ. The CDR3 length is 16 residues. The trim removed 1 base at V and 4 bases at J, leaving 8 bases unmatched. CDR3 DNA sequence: TGTGCCAGCAGCCAAGGGGGGACAGGAGACTTCTATGGCTACACCTTC. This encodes CASSQGGTGDFYGYTF.

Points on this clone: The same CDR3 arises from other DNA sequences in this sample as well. The CDR3: CASSPGATNEKLFF. CDR3 coding DNA: TGTGCCAGCTCCCCCGGGGCAACTAATGAAAAACTGTTTTTT. This chain links TRBV18 with TRBJ1-4; no clear D gene. The CDR3 covers 14 residues. CDR1 is KGHSH, CDR2 LQKENI, per germline. The V end lost 6 bases, the J end lost 0 bases, and 8 bases lay between the germline ends.

CDR3 nucleotides: TGTGCCAGCAGTTTGAAAGAGGACACAGATACGCAGTATTTT. Protein product: CASSLKEDTDTQYF. This rearrangement joins TRBV6-5 to TRBJ2-3; D is undetermined. Germline V lookup: CDR1 MNHEY, CDR2 SVGAGI. Trimming cost V 4 bases and J 2 bases, with 10 bases left between them. This CDR3 has 14 residues.

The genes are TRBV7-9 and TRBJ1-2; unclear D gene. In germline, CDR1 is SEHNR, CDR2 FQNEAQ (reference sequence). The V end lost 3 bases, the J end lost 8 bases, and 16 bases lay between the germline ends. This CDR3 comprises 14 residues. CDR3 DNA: TGTGCCAGCAGCTTGGGGTCCCCGAGGGTCGGCTACACCTTC. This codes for CASSLGSPRVGYTF.

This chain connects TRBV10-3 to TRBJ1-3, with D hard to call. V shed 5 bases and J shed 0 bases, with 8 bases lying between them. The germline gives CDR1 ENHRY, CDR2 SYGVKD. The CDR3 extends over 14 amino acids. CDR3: CAISLAHSGNTIYF. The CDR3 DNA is TGTGCCATCAGTCTTGCGCACTCTGGAAACACCATATATTTT.

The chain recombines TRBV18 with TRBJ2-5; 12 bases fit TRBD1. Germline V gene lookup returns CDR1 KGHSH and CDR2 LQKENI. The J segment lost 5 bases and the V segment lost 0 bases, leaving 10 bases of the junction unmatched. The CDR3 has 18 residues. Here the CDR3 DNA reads TGTGCCAGCTCACCACCAGGAACCGGGACAGGGGGCCGGGAGACCCAGTACTTC. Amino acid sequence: CASSPPGTGTGGRETQYF.

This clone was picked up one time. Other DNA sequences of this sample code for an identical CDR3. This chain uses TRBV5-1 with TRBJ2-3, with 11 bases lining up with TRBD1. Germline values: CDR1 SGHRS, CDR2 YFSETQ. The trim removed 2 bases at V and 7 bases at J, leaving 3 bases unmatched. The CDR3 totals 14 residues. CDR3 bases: TGCGCCAGCAGCTTAGGGACAGGGGGTAATACGCAGTATTTT. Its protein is CASSLGTGGNTQYF.

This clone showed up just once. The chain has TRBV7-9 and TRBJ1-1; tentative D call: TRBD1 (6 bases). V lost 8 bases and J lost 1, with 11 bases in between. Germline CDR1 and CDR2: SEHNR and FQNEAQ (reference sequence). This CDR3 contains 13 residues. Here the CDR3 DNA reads TGTGCCAGCTCGCAGGGGACGAACACTGAAGCTTTCTTT. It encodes CASSQGTNTEAFF.

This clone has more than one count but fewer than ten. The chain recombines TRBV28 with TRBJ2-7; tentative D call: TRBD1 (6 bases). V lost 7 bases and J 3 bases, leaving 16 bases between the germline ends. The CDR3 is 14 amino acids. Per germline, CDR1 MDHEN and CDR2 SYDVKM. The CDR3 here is CASIPGVGGYEQYF. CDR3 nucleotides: TGTGCCAGCATCCCCGGGGTAGGGGGCTACGAGCAGTACTTC.

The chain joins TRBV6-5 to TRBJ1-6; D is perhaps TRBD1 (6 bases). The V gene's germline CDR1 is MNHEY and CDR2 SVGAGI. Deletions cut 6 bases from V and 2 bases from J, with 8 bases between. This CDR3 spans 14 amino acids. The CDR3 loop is CASRDSPYNSPLHF. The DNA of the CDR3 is TGTGCCAGCAGGGACAGTCCCTATAATTCACCCCTCCACTTT.

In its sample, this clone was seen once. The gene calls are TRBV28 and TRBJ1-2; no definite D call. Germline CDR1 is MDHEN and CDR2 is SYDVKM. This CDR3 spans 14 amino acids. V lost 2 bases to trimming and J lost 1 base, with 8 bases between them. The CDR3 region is CASSLLAVNYGYTF. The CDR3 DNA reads TGTGCCAGCAGTTTACTAGCAGTTAACTATGGCTACACCTTC.

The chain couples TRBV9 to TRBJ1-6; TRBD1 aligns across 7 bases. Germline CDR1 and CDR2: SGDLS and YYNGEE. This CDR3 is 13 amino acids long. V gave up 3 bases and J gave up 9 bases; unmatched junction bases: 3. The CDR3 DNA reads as TGTGCCAGCAGCGAGACAGGGAGTTCACCCCTCCACTTT. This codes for CASSETGSSPLHF.

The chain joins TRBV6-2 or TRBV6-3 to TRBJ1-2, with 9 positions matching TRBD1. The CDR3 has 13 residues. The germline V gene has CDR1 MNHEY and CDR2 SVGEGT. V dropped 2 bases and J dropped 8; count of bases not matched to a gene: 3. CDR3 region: CASSYDRGRGYTF. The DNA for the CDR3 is TGTGCCAGCAGTTACGACAGGGGGAGAGGCTACACCTTC.

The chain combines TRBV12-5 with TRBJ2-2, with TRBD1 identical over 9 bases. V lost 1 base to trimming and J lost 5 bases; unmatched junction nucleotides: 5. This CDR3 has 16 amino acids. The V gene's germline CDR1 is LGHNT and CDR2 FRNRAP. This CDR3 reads CASGLALGQGTGELFF. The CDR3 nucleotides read TGTGCTAGTGGTTTGGCCCTCGGACAGGGGACCGGGGAGCTGTTTTTT. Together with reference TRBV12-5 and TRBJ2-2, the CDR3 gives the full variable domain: DARVTQTPRHKVTEMGQEVTMRCQPILGHNTVFWYRQTMMQGLELLAYFRNRAPLDDSGMPKDRFSAEMPDATLATLKIQPSEPRDSAVYFCASGLALGQGTGELFFGEGSRLTVL.

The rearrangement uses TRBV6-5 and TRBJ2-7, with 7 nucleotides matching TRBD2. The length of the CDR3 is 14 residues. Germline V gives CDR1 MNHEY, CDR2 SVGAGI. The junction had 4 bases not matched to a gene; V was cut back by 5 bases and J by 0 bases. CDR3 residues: CASSTTSRSYEQYF. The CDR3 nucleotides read TGTGCCAGCAGTACGACTAGCCGCTCCTACGAGCAGTACTTC.

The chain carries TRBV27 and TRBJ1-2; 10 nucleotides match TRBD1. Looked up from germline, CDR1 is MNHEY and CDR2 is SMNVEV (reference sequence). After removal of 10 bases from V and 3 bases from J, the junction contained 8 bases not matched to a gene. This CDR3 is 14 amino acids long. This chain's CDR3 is CATTPGQGDYGYTF. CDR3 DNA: TGTGCCACCACCCCCGGACAGGGGGACTATGGCTACACCTTC.

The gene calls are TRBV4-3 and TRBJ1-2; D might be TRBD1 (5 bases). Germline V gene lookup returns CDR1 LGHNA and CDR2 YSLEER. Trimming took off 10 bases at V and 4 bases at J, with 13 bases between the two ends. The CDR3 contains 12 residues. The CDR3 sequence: CAMGQGGYGYTF. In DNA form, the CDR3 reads TGCGCCATGGGGCAGGGCGGCTATGGCTACACCTTC.

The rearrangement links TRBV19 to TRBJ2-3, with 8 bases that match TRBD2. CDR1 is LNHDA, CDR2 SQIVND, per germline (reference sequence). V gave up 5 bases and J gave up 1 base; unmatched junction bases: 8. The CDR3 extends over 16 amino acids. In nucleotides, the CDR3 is TGTGCCAGTAGTGCCGGGACTAGGTCAGGCACAGATACGCAGTATTTT. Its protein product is CASSAGTRSGTDTQYF.

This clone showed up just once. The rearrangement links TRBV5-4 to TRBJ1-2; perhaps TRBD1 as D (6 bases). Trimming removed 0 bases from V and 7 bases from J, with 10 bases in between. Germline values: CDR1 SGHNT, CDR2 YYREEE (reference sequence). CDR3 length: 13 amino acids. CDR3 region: CASSLEGVGGYTF. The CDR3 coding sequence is TGTGCCAGCAGCTTGGAGGGGGTAGGTGGCTACACCTTC.

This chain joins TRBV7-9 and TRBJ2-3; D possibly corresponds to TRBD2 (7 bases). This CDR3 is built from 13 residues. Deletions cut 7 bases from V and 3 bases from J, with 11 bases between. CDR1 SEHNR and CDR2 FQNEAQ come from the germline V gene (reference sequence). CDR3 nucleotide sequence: TGTGCCAGCAAAGGGGGAGGGACAGATACGCAGTATTTT. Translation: CASKGGGTDTQYF.